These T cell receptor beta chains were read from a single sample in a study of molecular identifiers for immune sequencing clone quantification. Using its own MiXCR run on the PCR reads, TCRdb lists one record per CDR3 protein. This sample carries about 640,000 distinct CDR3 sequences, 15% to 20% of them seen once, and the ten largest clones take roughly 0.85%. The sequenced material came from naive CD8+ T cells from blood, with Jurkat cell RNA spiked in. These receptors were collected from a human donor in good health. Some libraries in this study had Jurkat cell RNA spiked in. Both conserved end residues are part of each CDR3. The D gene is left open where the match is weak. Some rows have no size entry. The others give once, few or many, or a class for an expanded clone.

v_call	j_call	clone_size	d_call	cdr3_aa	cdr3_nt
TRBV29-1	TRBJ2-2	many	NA	CSVVSGDTGELFF	TGCAGCGTTGTGTCAGGGGACACCGGGGAGCTGTTTTTT
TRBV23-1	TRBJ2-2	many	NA	CASSQSFGTSVCLNTGELFF	TGCGCCAGCAGTCAATCGTTCGGGACAAGCGTTTGCTTGAACACCGGGGAGCTGTTTTTT
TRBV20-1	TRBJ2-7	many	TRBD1	CSARAMDRGIVQYF	TGCAGTGCTAGAGCAATGGACAGGGGGATAGTGCAGTACTTC
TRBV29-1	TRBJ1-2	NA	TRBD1	CSVDQGAFGYTF	TGCAGCGTTGACCAGGGGGCGTTTGGCTACACCTTC
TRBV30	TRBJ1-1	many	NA	CAWQMSEVGGAGRGLAEAFF	TGTGCCTGGCAAATGTCCGAAGTGGGGGGGGCGGGTCGAGGGTTGGCTGAAGCTTTCTTT
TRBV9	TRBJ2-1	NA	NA	CASSVGWGEAHNERFF	TGTGCCAGCAGCGTAGGTTGGGGGGAGGCCCACAATGAGCGGTTCTTC
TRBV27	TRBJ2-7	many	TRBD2	CASSFNKPLAGGYEQYF	TGTGCCAGCAGTTTCAACAAACCACTAGCGGGCGGGTACGAGCAGTACTTC
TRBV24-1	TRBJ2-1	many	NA	CATADRLSSYNEQFF	TGTGCCACCGCCGACAGGCTAAGCTCCTACAATGAGCAGTTCTTC
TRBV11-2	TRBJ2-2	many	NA	CASSLGPLGYTGELFF	TGTGCCAGCAGCTTAGGTCCTTTGGGGTACACCGGGGAGCTGTTTTTT
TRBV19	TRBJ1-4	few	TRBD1	CASSLRQGWAEKLFF	TGTGCCAGTAGTCTTCGACAGGGATGGGCTGAAAAACTGTTTTTT
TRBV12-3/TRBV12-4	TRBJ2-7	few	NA	CASSPRVRADYEQYF	TGTGCCAGCAGCCCTCGGGTGCGGGCGGACTACGAGCAGTACTTC
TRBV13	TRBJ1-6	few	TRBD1	CASSLDNRGNSPPHF	TGTGCCAGCAGCTTAGACAACAGGGGGAATTCACCCCCCCACTTT
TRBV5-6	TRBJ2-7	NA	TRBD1	CASSQGQGLYYEQYF	TGTGCCAGCAGCCAGGGACAGGGTCTCTACTACGAGCAGTACTTC
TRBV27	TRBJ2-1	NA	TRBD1	CASSPGTATYNEQFF	TGTGCCAGCAGTCCCGGGACAGCTACCTACAATGAGCAGTTCTTC
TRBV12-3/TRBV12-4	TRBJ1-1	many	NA	CASSLSRTEAFF	TGTGCCAGCAGTTTATCGCGGACTGAAGCTTTCTTT
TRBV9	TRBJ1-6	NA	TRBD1	CASSVEGAINSPLHF	TGTGCCAGCAGCGTTGAGGGGGCTATAAATTCACCCCTCCACTTT
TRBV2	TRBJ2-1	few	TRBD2	CASRGLAESSYNEQFF	TGTGCCAGCAGAGGACTAGCGGAGAGCTCCTACAATGAGCAGTTCTTC